This T cell receptor (beta chain) is drawn from a study of spatial heterogeneity in lung cancer (dated by TCRdb to between 2019 and 2020). Regarding the complete study: Donors were around 71 patients with early-stage, untreated non-small cell lung cancer from the lung TRACERx cohort. Follow-up PBMC samples were sequenced whenever the samples were available, and the median time to follow-up was approximately 24 months after resection. Beta-chain transcripts were consistently detected in greater numbers than alpha-chain transcripts, which likely reflects a higher abundance of beta-chain transcripts. In the raw uncorrected reads, each unique combination of TCR and UMI appeared more than ten times on average. In non-small cell lung cancer, the study made a quantitative comparison of TCR alpha and beta repertoires among multiple tumor regions, matched nontumor lung and blood. TCR repertoire features were related to nonsynonymous mutation counts determined by whole-exome sequencing of tumor tissue. At surgery, both alpha and beta chains were TCR-sequenced in 200 to 250 tumor regions, 64 matched nontumor lung samples and some 58 PBMC samples.

The CDR3 covers 16 residues, taking in both the cysteine and the phenylalanine. Of all the DNA, just the CDR3 is kept, 48 bases in frame from base 1. Relative to germline, V is 3 bases shorter and J is 2 bases shorter, with 19 bases between their ends. CDR1 and CDR2 are drawn from the germline V gene (reference sequence): DFQATT, SNEGSKA. The receptor library was made with 5' RACE. The data were produced on a NextSeq 500. The TCR library protocol attached a unique molecular identifier to each TCR cDNA molecule to allow correction of PCR and sequencing errors. Per the original workflow: Decombinator tools were used for TCR identification, UMI-based error correction and CDR3 extraction. TCRs above a frequency of 2 per 1,000, corresponding to the top 1% of the tumor frequency distribution, were defined as expanded. Renyi diversity was computed with the R vegan package after each repertoire had been subsampled 100 times to 5,000 TCRs. CDR3 similarity networks were constructed using string-kernel similarity of amino acid triplets, with links drawn between CDR3s whose pairwise similarity was above 0.82. TCRdb reprocessing: public reads trimmed at Q25 with fastp, clones called with MiXCR, in-frame beta chains kept. Each entry is one CDR3 protein sequence, shown with its most common DNA and genes. It is TCRdb's table, rather than the study itself, that gives the V and J calls and clone size. For this sample the table gives 110,000 or so distinct CDR3 sequences, of which approximately 10% were detected only once. The top ten hold 20% to 25% of the sample.

What the authors observed across the whole study: Confirming at a functional level the hypothesis that regional TCRs recognize regional mutations was considered to require additional single-cell paired TCR alpha and beta sequencing. Ubiquitous expanded tumor TCRs showed up in blood more often at tumor resection than at routine follow-up. Only roughly 14 patients were included in comparisons of baseline and follow-up blood repertoires.

In light of the paper, this sample's time point label describes: blood at routine non-recurrence follow-up after resection. TCR sequencing used whole RNA extracted from tumor and nontumor lung tissue, or from cryopreserved PBMC samples, without cell sorting. Only patients with enough RNA available from two or more tumor regions were chosen for TCR sequencing. Comments on this clonotype: Its binding antigen is unknown. Base qualities are missing; no much larger clone stands one base away.

The clonotype was recovered from a female donor with early-stage non-small cell lung cancer. Source: PBMCs, taken at follow-up. The receptor chain draws on TRBV20-1 and TRBJ1-1, and the D gene may be TRBD1, 5 bases matching. The nucleotide sequence reads TGCAGTGCTAGGGAGGAAGGTAGGGGCCGAAACACTGAAGCTTTCTTT. This codes for CSAREEGRGRNTEAFF.